This T cell receptor beta chain was profiled in a study of human T cells and chemical hapten exposure. Findings and caveats of the study: Sensitizing to DPC left TCRs with a frequency above 1 in 1000 unaltered.

In TCRdb, the 5' RACE reads were re-called with MiXCR into one record per CDR3 protein. This table holds about 81,000 distinct CDR3 sequences, approximately 8% found once. For this clonotype: The antigen is not known.

The CDR3 has 16 residues. Trimming removed 0 bases from V and 3 bases from J; junction bases left unmatched: 5. Germline-derived CDR1 and CDR2 are ENHRY and SYGVKD. Extraction yielded total RNA from whole blood (unfractionated). V is TRBV10-3 and J is TRBJ2-3; 8 bases are shared with TRBD1. This clonotype was obtained from a male donor in good health. This chain's CDR3 is CAISESRGQETDTQYF. DNA of the CDR3: TGTGCCATCAGTGAGTCGAGGGGACAGGAAACAGATACGCAGTATTTT.